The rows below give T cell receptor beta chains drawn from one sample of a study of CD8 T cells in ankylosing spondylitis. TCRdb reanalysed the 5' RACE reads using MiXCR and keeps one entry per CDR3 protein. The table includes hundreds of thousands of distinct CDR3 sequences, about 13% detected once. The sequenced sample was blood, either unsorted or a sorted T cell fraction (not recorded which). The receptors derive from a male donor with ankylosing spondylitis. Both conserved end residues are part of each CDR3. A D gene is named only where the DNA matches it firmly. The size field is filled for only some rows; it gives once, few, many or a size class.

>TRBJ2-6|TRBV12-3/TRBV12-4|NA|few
TGTGCCAGCAGTTTAGTAGCCAACGTCCTGACTTTC
CASSLVANVLTF
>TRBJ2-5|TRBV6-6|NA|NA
TGTGCCAGCAGTAACACCCCGGAAGAGACCCAGTACTTC
CASSNTPEETQYF
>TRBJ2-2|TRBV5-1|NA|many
TGCGCCAGCATCACGTCGACTCCAAACACCGGGGAGCTGTTTTTT
CASITSTPNTGELFF
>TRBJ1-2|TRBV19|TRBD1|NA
TGTGCCAGTACTCCCCCGGGACAGGGTATCGGTGGCTACACCTTC
CASTPPGQGIGGYTF
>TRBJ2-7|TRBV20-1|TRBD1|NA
TGCAGTGCTAGAGACCCGACAGGGGGTTACGAGCAGTACTTC
CSARDPTGGYEQYF
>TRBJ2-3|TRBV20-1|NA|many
TGCAGTGCTAGAGATTGGGGGGCCGGGTCAGATACGCAGTATTTT
CSARDWGAGSDTQYF
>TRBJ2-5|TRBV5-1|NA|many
TGCGCCAGCAGCTTGGCGGACTCACAAGAGACCCAGTACTTC
CASSLADSQETQYF
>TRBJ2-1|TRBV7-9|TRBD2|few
TGTGCCAGCAGCTTAGCTACAGCGGGAGGGCCCGGGTATGAGCAGTTCTTC
CASSLATAGGPGYEQFF
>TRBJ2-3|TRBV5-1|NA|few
TGCGCCAGCTCGAGGGTTCGGGCCCGAGGCACAGATACGCAGTATTTT
CASSRVRARGTDTQYF
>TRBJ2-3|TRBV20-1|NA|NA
TGCAGTGCTGGGTTGGACAGTAGGAGACTGGCAGATACGCAGTATTTT
CSAGLDSRRLADTQYF
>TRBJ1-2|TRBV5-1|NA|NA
TGCGCCAGCAGCGCACAAGGGGCGGATGGCTACACCTTC
CASSAQGADGYTF
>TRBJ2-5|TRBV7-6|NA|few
TGTGCCAGCAGCTCGATCCAAGAGACCCAGTACTTC
CASSSIQETQYF
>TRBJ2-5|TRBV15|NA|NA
TGTGCCACCAGCAGAGCAGAGTCCCAAGAGACCCAGTACTTC
CATSRAESQETQYF
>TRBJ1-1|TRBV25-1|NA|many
TGTGCCAGCAGAGAGGGGGGAATGAACACTGAAGCTTTCTTT
CASREGGMNTEAFF
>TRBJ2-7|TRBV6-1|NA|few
TGTGCCAGCAGTGAAATTTCGGGGGTAAGAGAGCAGTACTTC
CASSEISGVREQYF
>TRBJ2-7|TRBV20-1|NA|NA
TGCAGTGCTAGAGACTCGGTTTCCTACGAGCAGTACTTC
CSARDSVSYEQYF
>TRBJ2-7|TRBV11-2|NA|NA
TGTGCCAGCAGCTTAGCGGTTCGGGGGATCTACGAGCAGTACTTC
CASSLAVRGIYEQYF
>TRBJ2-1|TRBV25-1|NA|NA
TGTGCCAGCAGTGAATATCTCGGGCAGCAGTTCTTC
CASSEYLGQQFF
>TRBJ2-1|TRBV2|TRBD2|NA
TGTGCCAGCAGTGATTTCGCGGGAGTCTACAATGAGCAGTTCTTC
CASSDFAGVYNEQFF
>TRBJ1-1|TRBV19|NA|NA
TGTGCCAGTAGTCCCCACCAGACAATGAACACTGAAGCTTTCTTT
CASSPHQTMNTEAFF
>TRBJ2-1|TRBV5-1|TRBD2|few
TGCGCCAGCAGGTCCGGGACTAGCGGGTCTGAGCAGTTCTTC
CASRSGTSGSEQFF
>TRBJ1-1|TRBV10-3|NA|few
TGTGCCATCAGTGGACGGGGGACGGACGCCTTGAACACTGAAGCTTTCTTT
CAISGRGTDALNTEAFF
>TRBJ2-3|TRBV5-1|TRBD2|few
TGCGCCAGCAGCCCGTTGTGGCTAGCGGGTTCCACATCCACAGATACGCAGTATTTT
CASSPLWLAGSTSTDTQYF
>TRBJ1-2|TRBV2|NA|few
TGTGCCCGCGCAAGGGGCAGGGGTTTTTTGTCTAACTATGGCTACACCTTC
CARARGRGFLSNYGYTF
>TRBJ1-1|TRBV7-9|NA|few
TGTGCCAGCAGGCCGGACGAGAACACTGAAGCTTTCTTT
CASRPDENTEAFF
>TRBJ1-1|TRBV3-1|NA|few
TGTGCCAGCAGCCTAAATAACAGGAACACTGAAGCTTTCTTT
CASSLNNRNTEAFF
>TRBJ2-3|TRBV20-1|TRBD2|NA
TGCAGTGCTAGTGTGGCGGGAGCGGGCACAGATACGCAGTATTTT
CSASVAGAGTDTQYF
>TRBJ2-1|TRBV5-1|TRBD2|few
TGCGCCAGCAGCTACCCCCCCGGGACTACAAACAATGAGCAGTTCTTC
CASSYPPGTTNNEQFF
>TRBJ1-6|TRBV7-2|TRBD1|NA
TGTGCCAGCAGCTCCAGCCACAGGGGTAATTCACCCCTCCACTTT
CASSSSHRGNSPLHF
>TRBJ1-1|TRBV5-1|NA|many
TGCGCCAGCAGCGTGGACGGGCTTAACACTGAAGCTTTCTTT
CASSVDGLNTEAFF
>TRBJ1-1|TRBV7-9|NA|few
TGTGCCAGCAGCTTAGCGGGTGTAAGTGAAGCTTTCTTT
CASSLAGVSEAFF
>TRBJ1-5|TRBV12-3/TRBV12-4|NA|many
TGTGCCAGCCGTTCCGAGACAGGCAATCAGCCCCAGCATTTT
CASRSETGNQPQHF
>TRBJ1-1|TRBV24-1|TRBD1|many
TGTGCCACCAGTGACCCGACAGGGTTGGCTTTCTTT
CATSDPTGLAFF
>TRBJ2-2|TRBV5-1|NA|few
TGCGCCAGCAGCTTGGAGAGGGCGTACACCGGGGAGCTGTTTTTT
CASSLERAYTGELFF
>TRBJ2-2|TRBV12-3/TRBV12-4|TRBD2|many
TGTGCCAGCAGTTGGGAGGGCTTCACCGGGGAGCTGTTTTTT
CASSWEGFTGELFF
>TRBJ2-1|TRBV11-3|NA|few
TGTGCCAGTATAGCTAGGTCGGGTTACAATGAGCAGTTCTTC
CASIARSGYNEQFF
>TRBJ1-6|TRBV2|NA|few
TGTGCCAGCAGTGCGAATAGATTACAGGAGAATAATTCACCCCTCCACTTT
CASSANRLQENNSPLHF
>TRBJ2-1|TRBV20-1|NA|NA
TGCAGTGCTAGAGGTACCGGGACCATGAACTACAATGAGCAGTTCTTC
CSARGTGTMNYNEQFF
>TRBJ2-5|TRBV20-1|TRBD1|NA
TGCAGTGCTAGAGATAGTTCGGGACAGGGAGAGACCCAGTACTTC
CSARDSSGQGETQYF
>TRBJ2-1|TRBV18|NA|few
TGTGCCAGCTCCACCCAGGGAATCAACAATGAGCAGTTCTTC
CASSTQGINNEQFF
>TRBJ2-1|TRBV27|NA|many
TGTGCCAGCAGTTTAAGGGTGCCGGAAGGCTCCTACAATGAGCAGTTCTTC
CASSLRVPEGSYNEQFF
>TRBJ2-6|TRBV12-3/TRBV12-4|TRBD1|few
TGTGCCAGCAGGGATAGACAGGGTTTATACTCTGGGGCCAACGTCCTGACTTTC
CASRDRQGLYSGANVLTF
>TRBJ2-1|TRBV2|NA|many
TGTGCCAGCAGTGGGGAAGTGGAGCAGTTCTTC
CASSGEVEQFF
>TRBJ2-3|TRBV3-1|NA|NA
TGTGCCAGCAGCCACATCGGCCTAGAATCTAGCACAGATACGCAGTATTTT
CASSHIGLESSTDTQYF
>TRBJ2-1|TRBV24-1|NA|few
TGTGCCACCAGTGATTCCATTAACAATGAGCAGTTCTTC
CATSDSINNEQFF
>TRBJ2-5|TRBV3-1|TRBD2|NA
TGTGCCAGCAGACCCGGACTAGCGGGGGGAGGAGAGACCCAGTACTTC
CASRPGLAGGGETQYF
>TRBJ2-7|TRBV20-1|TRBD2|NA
TGCAGTGCTATCCGGACTAGCGGATACGAGCAGTACTTC
CSAIRTSGYEQYF
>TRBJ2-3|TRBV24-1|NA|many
TGTGCCACCAGTGATTTTTCCGTAGATACGCAGTATTTT
CATSDFSVDTQYF
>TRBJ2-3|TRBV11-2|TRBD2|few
TGTGCCAGCAGCCCGGGACTAGAATTCCCTATAGGTCCAGATACGCAGTATTTT
CASSPGLEFPIGPDTQYF
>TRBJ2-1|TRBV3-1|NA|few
TGTGCCAGCAGCCAAGGGTGGCTAGCGAACAATGAGCAGTTCTTC
CASSQGWLANNEQFF
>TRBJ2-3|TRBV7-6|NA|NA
TGTGCCAGCAGCTTAGCTCGATCGGGGGCAGATACGCAGTATTTT
CASSLARSGADTQYF
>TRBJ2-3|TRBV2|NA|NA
TGTGCCAGCAGTTCGGGGTATACGCAGTATTTT
CASSSGYTQYF
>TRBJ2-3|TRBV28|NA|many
TGTGCCAGCAGTTTTCCCCCTGCGGGGACCACAGATACGCAGTATTTT
CASSFPPAGTTDTQYF
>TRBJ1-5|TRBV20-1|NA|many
TGCAGTGCCTCACGGGATAGCAATCAGCCCCAGCATTTT
CSASRDSNQPQHF
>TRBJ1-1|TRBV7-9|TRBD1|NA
TGTGCCAGCAGCTTAAATACAGGGGGCACTGAAGCTTTCTTT
CASSLNTGGTEAFF